The T cell receptor beta chain described here comes from a study of cytomegalovirus exposure and HLA in healthy donors. Both 60 Vbeta primers and 13 Jbeta primers went into the PCR. Authors' analysis steps: As a later analysis found, there were 78 million or so unique TCR beta chains, of which roughly 11 million were shared. This table comes from immunoSEQ multiplex PCR, and its TCRdb copy is limited to in-frame clones, with some not included. V, J and clone size reflect that table, while D and trimming were determined from the DNA. The table shows 90,000 to 140,000 clones, with roughly two thirds occurring only once. The CDR3 sequence is 14 residues long. V was cut by 4 bases and J by 6 bases, with 12 bases left in between. Germline lookup yields CDR1 SGHDN and CDR2 FVKESK.

The rearrangement links TRBV14 to TRBJ2-2; TRBD2 is a possible D gene (5 bases). The sequence came from a young man in good health and CMV-seronegative. Sequencing was carried out using PBMCs. This CDR3 reads CASSLAGLSGELFF. CDR3 in DNA: TGTGCCAGCAGCCTAGCAGGACTGTCCGGGGAGCTGTTTTTT.